Detailed here is one T cell receptor (beta chain). Its recognized antigen is unknown. One base away there is no much larger clone; base qualities are not given. Peripheral blood CD8+ and CD4+ T cells from healthy donors, Susac syndrome patients and multiple sclerosis patients were profiled using high-throughput TCR beta sequencing. Recently defined diagnostic criteria for definite or probable disease were met by the Susac syndrome patients. CD8+ TEMRA cells were enriched by FACS, while bulk CD8+ and CD4+ T cells were purified by magnetic negative isolation. Blood was collected in EDTA tubes and processed within 24 hours, with PBMCs isolated through density gradient centrifugation. PBMCs intended for TCR sequencing were frozen in liquid nitrogen and were later thawed in a 37 degrees C water bath. A purity of at least 90% was achieved for sorted or isolated CD4+, CD8+ and CD8+ TEMRA cells. From the germline V gene, CDR1 is MGHRA and CDR2 is YSYEKL. The junction shows trimming of 1 base on V and 7 bases on J, plus 14 bases between the germline ends. CDR3 length: 15 amino acids, cysteine to phenylalanine. Of the read, only the CDR3 DNA is kept; its 45 bases are in frame from base 1.

These data belong to a study of CD8 T cells in Susac syndrome (dated by TCRdb to between 2019 and 2020). Background on the whole study: Of the Susac syndrome patients who were sequenced, about 6 had clinically active disease and about 8 were in clinical remission. Susac syndrome patients were therapy-naive, on corticosteroids (some also receiving IVIg), or on IVIg alone at blood withdrawal. Whether CD8+ T cell activation and differentiation in Susac syndrome was antigen driven was tested using repertoire sequencing.

RNA was extracted using the RNeasy kit, and about 0.5 to 1 ug of the RNA was reverse transcribed with random hexamers. The immunoSEQ multiplex PCR assay, covering 54 Vbeta and 13 Jbeta segments, was used to amplify TCR beta CDR3 regions. PCR amplification bias was corrected using a synthetic template baseline for primer optimization and computational correction. In the authors' own workflow: Reads were annotated to V, D and J genes per IMGT and analyzed with immunoSEQ Analyzer, keeping only productive sequences. Clonality was calculated as one minus the Shannon entropy normalized by log2 of the number of productive unique sequences. For each patient and control, public and private clones were evaluated among the 100 most prevalent clones. Clones were defined as Susac-specific when absent from the healthy and MS cohorts, from about a thousand published viral clones and from other ImmuneACCESS disease sequences. TCRdb took the public reads, trimmed them with fastp at Q25, ran MiXCR for clone calling and kept in-frame beta chains. Duplicate CDR3 protein sequences are folded into a single record with the most common DNA and genes. These V and J calls rely on TCRdb rather than the paper's analysis. The sample table records roughly 160,000 distinct CDR3 sequences; roughly 95% of these occur just once. Approximately 0.12% of the sample goes to the ten largest clones.

The investigation overall reported the following: No clonal expansion was detected in the CD4+ T cell repertoire of Susac syndrome patients. The TCR sequencing and HLA analysis was acknowledged to have included a relatively small number of individuals.

The chain links TRBV4-1 with TRBJ1-5, with the D gene uncertain. The material sequenced was CD4+ T cells from PBMCs. This sequence was found in a human donor with Susac syndrome. The nucleotide sequence reads as follows: TGCGCCAGCAGCCAAGCCCCGGGTGAGGGACAGCCCCAGCATTTT. This encodes CASSQAPGEGQPQHF.